Listed here are 13 T cell receptor beta chains from one sample, sequenced in a study of cytomegalovirus exposure and HLA in healthy donors. Amplification used 60 Vbeta primers and 13 Jbeta primers. The method was immunoSEQ multiplex PCR; TCRdb's version includes in-frame clones alone and lacks a portion of them. Among about 130,000 clones listed, approximately 80% were seen once. Sequencing input: PBMCs. Source of these receptors: a man in his forties in good health and CMV-seronegative.

The chain couples TRBV28 to TRBJ2-7, with D perhaps matching TRBD2 (6 bases). V lost 4 bases and J lost 1, with 17 bases in between. The length of the CDR3 is 16 residues. Germline V gene data show CDR1 as MDHEN and CDR2 as SYDVKM. DNA for the CDR3: TGTGCCAGCAGTTCAAACATCTTGGGGGGTTCCTACGAGCAGTACTTC. Translated: CASSSNILGGSYEQYF. Complete variable domain (other parts from reference TRBV28 and TRBJ2-7): DVKVTQSSRYLVKRTGEKVFLECVQDMDHENMFWYRQDPGLGLRLIYFSYDVKMKEKGDIPEGYSVSREKKERFSLILESASTNQTSMYLCASSSNILGGSYEQYFGPGTRLTVT.

This clone was observed once. This chain uses TRBV27 with TRBJ1-6; D gene unclear. With 5 bases removed from V and 7 bases from J, the gap between germline ends came to 15 bases. Looked up from germline, CDR1 is MNHEY and CDR2 is SMNVEV (reference sequence). This CDR3 region has 15 residues. The CDR3 here is CASSTTGLGNSPLHF. Written as DNA, the CDR3 is TGTGCCAGCAGTACAACGGGGTTAGGGAATTCACCCCTCCACTTT.

This clone was seen more than once but under ten times. This rearrangement joins TRBV28 to TRBJ2-5; maybe TRBD2 (5 bases). This CDR3 comprises 16 residues. V gave up 5 bases and J gave up 0 bases, with 16 bases separating them. Per the germline V gene, CDR1 is MDHEN and CDR2 is SYDVKM. CDR3 sequence: CASSPYTTTYQETQYF. Written as DNA, the CDR3 is TGTGCCAGCAGTCCATATACGACTACGTACCAAGAGACCCAGTACTTC.

This sequence joins TRBV4-1 and TRBJ1-2, with unresolved D. The CDR3 loop spans 13 amino acids. The germline V and J ends were trimmed by 2 bases and 0 bases, with 4 bases remaining between them. CDR1 and CDR2 from the germline V gene are MGHRA and YSYEKL. The CDR3 protein is CASSQTSNYGYTF. CDR3 sequence (DNA): TGCGCCAGCAGCCAAACTTCTAACTATGGCTACACCTTC.

This clone was counted between two and nine times. The rearrangement links TRBV7-9 to TRBJ2-2, with D possibly matching TRBD1 (5 bases). Germline CDR1 and CDR2: SEHNR and FQNEAQ (reference sequence). This CDR3 has 16 residues. V gave up 4 bases and J gave up 5 bases, with 17 bases separating them. The CDR3 coding sequence is TGTGCCAGCAGCTCGTTTCGGACATCCCTTACCGGGGAGCTGTTTTTT. This codes for CASSSFRTSLTGELFF. Filled out from reference TRBV7-9 and TRBJ2-2, the complete variable domain reads DTGVSQNPRHKITKRGQNVTFRCDPISEHNRLYWYRQTLGQGPEFLTYFQNEAQLEKSRLLSDRFSAERPKGSFSTLEIQRTEQGDSAMYLCASSSFRTSLTGELFFGEGSRLTVL.

This chain connects TRBV9 to TRBJ1-2, with 8 positions matching TRBD1. The CDR3 length is 12 residues. Germline values: CDR1 SGDLS, CDR2 YYNGEE. The trim removed 2 bases at V and 6 bases at J, leaving 0 bases unmatched. In DNA form, the CDR3 reads TGTGCCAGCAGCGTGGACAGGGATGGCTACACCTTC. It encodes CASSVDRDGYTF.

This chain connects TRBV20-1 to TRBJ1-1; D remains ambiguous. This CDR3 region has 11 residues. The V gene's germline CDR1 is DFQATT and CDR2 SNEGSKA (reference sequence). CDR3 protein: CRGDSNTEAFF. In nucleotides, the CDR3 is TGCAGGGGCGATTCGAACACTGAAGCTTTCTTT.

The chain combines TRBV11-2 with TRBJ1-5, with a possible D match to TRBD1 (5 bases). CDR3 length equals 18 residues. Germline values: CDR1 SGHAT, CDR2 FQNNGV. The V end lost 1 base, the J end lost 2 bases, and 18 bases lay between the germline ends. CDR3 residues: CASSLGGTGRFGNQPQHF. As DNA, the CDR3 is TGTGCCAGCAGCTTAGGCGGAACAGGCCGGTTTGGCAATCAGCCCCAGCATTTT.

A word on this clone: The final CDR3 position lacks the conserved phenylalanine or tryptophan, pointing to a likely read error. V usage is TRBV5-8 and J usage is TRBJ2-7, with a tentative D call TRBD1 (5 bases). Germline V gives CDR1 SGHTS, CDR2 YDEGEE. There are 11 residues in the CDR3. The V end was cut by 7 bases, the J end by 2 bases, with 7 bases between. Here the CDR3 DNA reads TGTGCCAGCGAGACAGCCTACGAGCAGTACCTC. This sequence encodes CASETAYEQYL.

The rearrangement links TRBV30 to TRBJ1-4; 8 positions agree with TRBD1. Germline trimming cut 0 bases from V and 7 bases from J; bases unmatched to any gene: 4. Germline assignment: CDR1 GTSNPN and CDR2 SVGIG (reference sequence). The CDR3 spans 14 residues. The CDR3 coding sequence is TGTGCCTGGAGTGTCGGACAGGGCGGTGAAAAACTGTTTTTT. This sequence encodes CAWSVGQGGEKLFF.

This clone has only a few counts. This chain connects TRBV6-1 to TRBJ2-7; tentative D call: TRBD1 (6 bases). V lost 0 bases to trimming and J lost 2 bases, with 11 bases between them. CDR1 MNHNS and CDR2 SASEGT come from the germline V gene. The CDR3 extends over 15 amino acids. The CDR3 nucleotides are TGTGCCAGCAGTGAAGCGACAGGTACTCCCTACGAGCAGTACTTC. This codes for CASSEATGTPYEQYF.

CDR3 region: CASSYSGGSTDTQYF. The CDR3 coding sequence is TGCGCCAGCAGCTACAGCGGGGGGAGCACAGATACGCAGTATTTT. V usage is TRBV5-1 and J usage is TRBJ2-3; 9 bases are a match to TRBD2. Germline loops: CDR1 SGHRS, CDR2 YFSETQ. This CDR3 has 15 residues. Unmatched junction bases numbered 2, after V lost 3 bases and J lost 0 bases.

The chain employs TRBV10-3 and TRBJ1-1; D possibly corresponds to TRBD1 (5 bases). This CDR3 is built from 13 residues. CDR1 and CDR2 from the germline V gene are ENHRY and SYGVKD. Deletions cut 10 bases from V and 1 base from J, with 13 bases between. DNA for the CDR3: TGTGCCACGCAAGGTCAGGGGAACACTGAAGCTTTCTTT. Residues: CATQGQGNTEAFF.